This section outlines one T cell receptor beta chain sequence together with its context. The clone's antigen remains unknown. No base quality values were provided; no much bigger clone lies one nucleotide off. The data derive from a study of blood T cell repertoires in COVID-19 (TCRdb year 2020). As for the study more broadly: The collaborator samples originated in the United States, Italy and Spain and spanned the acute and convalescent phases of COVID-19. The sample metadata nearly always contained a de-identified subject ID, COVID-19 status, age in years and sex. The samples were drawn from two sources: the first 160 participants of the ongoing ImmuneRACE study, and 950 to 1,500 subjects contributed by 6 global collaborators. The material from the prospective study consisted of cDNA or gDNA derived from T cells, B-cell-depleted T cells, or PBMCs. Subjects who had been exposed to COVID-19, were actively infected with it, or had recovered from it provided the deeply sampled blood TCRbeta repertoires that made up the dataset. A freely available public database, intended as a resource for researchers studying the immune response to SARS-CoV-2, is where the repertoires were released. HLA class I and class II types, where available, came from metadata supplied by the sample provider rather than from assay-based typing.

Broad study findings and their caveats: The quantity of clinical and demographic metadata differed by source and by participant and was supplied without curation.

The immunoSEQ Assay, a bias-controlled multiplex PCR, was used to amplify TCRbeta CDR3 regions from genomic DNA. Under the source paper's analysis protocol: Nucleated cell counts per sample were estimated from amplification of reference gene primers within the assay. To quantify the absolute abundance of each unique TCRbeta CDR3 rearrangement, sequence reads were collapsed and filtered. Productive Simpson clonality was computed per sample as the square root of Simpson's diversity index over productive rearrangements. The table was pulled from immuneACCESS by TCRdb, which kept in-frame rearrangements only. Such tables lose some clones; where checked, under half of the loss comes from unresolved V genes, and the rest has no known cause. From that table come the V and J calls and clone size; the DNA was used to work out D and trimming. This sample gives more than 95,000 clones in total; about 90% of them show up just once. The ten largest make up over 7% of the sample.

The CDR3 goes from the cysteine to the phenylalanine over 15 residues. The read is trimmed to its CDR3 DNA, 45 bases read in frame from base 1. The germline V gene (reference sequence) specifies SEHNR as CDR1 and FQNEAQ as CDR2. V trim: 0 bases; J trim: 2 bases; unmatched bases: 1. The collaborating institutions used their own protocols to collect whole blood in K2EDTA tubes. Collaborator samples were shipped for TCRbeta analysis as frozen whole blood, isolated PBMCs, or DNA extracted from either sample type. The sequence joins TRBV7-9 to TRBJ2-1, with 7 middle bases fitting TRBD2. The sequence was collected from a human donor in a cohort sampled during active COVID-19. Sequenced: peripheral blood. The DNA is TGTGCCAGCAGCTTAGCCAGCGGGACCTACAATGAGCAGTTCTTC. Translated, this gives CASSLASGTYNEQFF.